A single sample gave rise to the 9 T cell receptor beta chains below, sequenced in a study of blood T cells in healthy people across ages. Next came a second PCR, run for about 6 to 12 cycles, which used a sample-barcoded 5' primer along with a J-beta primer mix. TCRdb independently ran MiXCR on the 5' RACE reads; one entry per CDR3 protein. In the table there are some 1.1 million distinct CDR3 sequences, more than 30% of which are singletons. The source material was blood. Source of these receptors: a man in his late teens or twenties in good health.

The CDR3 region is CASSQNFGQGGQPQHF. Written as DNA, the CDR3 is TGCGCCAGCAGCCAAAATTTTGGACAGGGGGGTCAGCCCCAGCATTTT. J is TRBJ1-5 and V is TRBV4-1, with 10 bases lining up with TRBD1. Per the germline V gene, CDR1 is MGHRA and CDR2 is YSYEKL. J lost 6 bases, V lost 2 bases, and 7 bases had no gene match. There are 16 residues in the CDR3.

Ten or more counts support this clonotype. The rearrangement links TRBV7-2 to TRBJ1-1; D gene uncertain. The germline CDR1 and CDR2 sequences are SGHTA and FQGNSA. This CDR3 has 13 residues. The V end was cut by 1 base, the J end by 1 base, with 4 bases between. The CDR3 protein is CASSLDRNTEAFF. Written as DNA, the CDR3 is TGTGCCAGCAGCTTAGACAGGAACACTGAAGCTTTCTTT.

The J gene is TRBJ2-4, the V gene TRBV7-2; maybe TRBD2 (5 bases). Germline V CDR1 and CDR2: SGHTA, FQGNSA. V lost 0 bases and J 0 bases, leaving 9 bases between the germline ends. The CDR3 covers 16 residues. CDR3 nucleotides: TGTGCCAGCAGCTTAGCGAGCGGATTAGCCAAAAACATTCAGTACTTC. It is translated as CASSLASGLAKNIQYF.

CDR3 residues: CASSPDVRAFF. In DNA, the CDR3 is TGTGCCAGCAGTCCCGACGTACGGGCTTTCTTT. The chain is built from TRBV12-3 or TRBV12-4 and TRBJ1-1; D is unresolved. There are 11 residues in the CDR3. Trimming stripped 5 bases from V and 11 bases from J, with 12 bases between.

The rearrangement joins TRBV7-2 to TRBJ1-1, with a possible D match to TRBD1 (5 bases). The CDR3 contains 15 residues. Trimming took 3 bases from V and 0 from J, leaving 11 bases between them. The germline V gene has CDR1 SGHTA and CDR2 FQGNSA. The chain's CDR3 is CASSFETVMNTEAFF. The CDR3 DNA reads TGTGCCAGCAGCTTCGAGACAGTAATGAACACTGAAGCTTTCTTT.

The sample holds a few counts of this clonotype. The J gene is TRBJ2-7, the V gene TRBV18, with unresolved D. Deletions cut 6 bases from V and 8 bases from J, with 17 bases between. The germline V gene has CDR1 KGHSH and CDR2 LQKENI. This CDR3 spans 13 amino acids. The CDR3 sequence is CASSFEREKQQYF. The CDR3 DNA reads as TGTGCCAGCTCCTTCGAAAGAGAAAAACAGCAGTACTTC. The variable domain in full, completed from reference TRBV18 and TRBJ2-7, reads NAGVMQNPRHLVRRRGQEARLRCSPMKGHSHVYWYRQLPEEGLKFMVYLQKENIIDESGMPKERFSAEFPKEGPSILRIQQVVRGDSAAYFCASSFEREKQQYFGPGTRLTVT.

This sequence joins TRBV12-3 or TRBV12-4 and TRBJ1-4; no firm D call. This CDR3 region has 14 residues. The ends were cut back, 3 bases at V and 4 bases at J, with 9 bases in the middle. CDR3 nucleotide sequence: TGTGCCAGCAGTTTCGCCGGATATAATGAAAAACTGTTTTTT. Its protein is CASSFAGYNEKLFF.

This clonotype came up a few times. J is TRBJ2-1 and V is TRBV4-1; 10 nucleotides match TRBD2. Germline values: CDR1 MGHRA, CDR2 YSYEKL. The length of the CDR3 is 16 residues. With 5 bases clipped from V and 3 bases from J, the junction kept 7 bases outside the gene matches. Here the CDR3 reads CASSSRTSGYYNEQFF. The CDR3 bases are TGCGCCAGCAGCTCCCGGACTAGCGGATACTACAATGAGCAGTTCTTC.

This clonotype was seen a handful of times. The V gene is TRBV9, the J gene TRBJ1-4; D gene unclear. The CDR3 has 15 residues. The V gene's germline CDR1 is SGDLS and CDR2 YYNGEE. The V gene lost 3 bases and the J gene lost 0 bases, with 9 bases spanning the gap. The CDR3 DNA reads TGTGCCAGCAGCGCCGATACCGCAACTAATGAAAAACTGTTTTTT. Translated, it gives CASSADTATNEKLFF.